This section outlines one T cell receptor beta chain sequence together with its context. The data derive from a study of blood T cell repertoires in COVID-19. Clones were sequenced by immunoSEQ multiplex PCR, and TCRdb holds only the in-frame ones, with some missing. The repertoire holds about 140,000 clones, with roughly 86% as singletons. V shed 5 bases and J 6 bases; nucleotides not matched to a gene: 3. CDR1 and CDR2 from the germline V gene are SGHVS and FNYEAQ. The CDR3 has 14 residues. V is TRBV7-6 and J is TRBJ1-6; 8 bases align to TRBD1. The receptor comes from a human donor in a cohort sampled during active COVID-19. The source material was peripheral blood. CDR3: CASSQQGANSPLHF. In DNA form, the CDR3 reads TGTGCCAGCAGCCAGCAGGGGGCTAATTCACCCCTCCACTTT. Together with reference TRBV7-6 and TRBJ1-6, the CDR3 gives the full variable domain: GAGVSQSPRYKVTKRGQDVALRCDPISGHVSLYWYRQALGQGPEFLTYFNYEAQQDKSGLPNDRFSAERPEGSISTLTIQRTEQRDSAMYRCASSQQGANSPLHFGNGTRLTVT.